The next 15 T cell receptor beta chains were all read from a single sample in a study of OX40 agonist ivuxolimab in advanced cancers. Repertoires were generated with immunoSEQ multiplex PCR, while TCRdb's copy carries only in-frame clones and drops some. The table includes 15,000 to 20,000 clones, 75% to 90% detected once. This specimen consisted of CD4+ or CD8+ T cells sorted from blood, obtained in a trial of the OX40 agonist ivuxolimab. The receptors come from an adult with an advanced solid tumor such as melanoma, head and neck, liver or kidney cancer.

This rearrangement joins TRBV27 to TRBJ1-2; D may be TRBD1 (5 bases). Germline assignment: CDR1 MNHEY and CDR2 SMNVEV (reference sequence). Trimming pared 5 bases from V and 4 bases from J, leaving 14 bases between. The length of the CDR3 is 14 residues. CDR3 amino acids: CASSPSGTGYGYTF. CDR3 nucleotide sequence: TGTGCCAGCAGTCCCTCCGGGACGGGCTATGGCTACACCTTC.

The V and J genes are TRBV9 and TRBJ2-3; no definite D call. The V gene's germline CDR1 is SGDLS and CDR2 YYNGEE. The CDR3 covers 14 residues. V was trimmed by 0 bases and J by 0 bases, leaving 5 bases between them. CDR3 sequence (DNA): TGTGCCAGCAGCGTAGTGCCTAGCACAGATACGCAGTATTTT. Its protein product is CASSVVPSTDTQYF.

The chain recombines TRBV19 with TRBJ2-5; 8 bases align to TRBD1. Germline V gene lookup returns CDR1 LNHDA and CDR2 SQIVND (reference sequence). The trim removed 6 bases at V and 5 bases at J, leaving 11 bases unmatched. The length of the CDR3 is 15 residues. This CDR3 is CASSGSWGQEETQYF. CDR3 DNA: TGTGCCAGTAGCGGTTCGTGGGGACAGGAGGAGACCCAGTACTTC.

The chain has TRBV7-9 and TRBJ1-1, with D perhaps TRBD1 (5 bases). The CDR3 extends over 13 amino acids. V was clipped by 4 bases and J by 6 bases, with 12 bases between them. Germline assignment: CDR1 SEHNR and CDR2 FQNEAQ (reference sequence). The CDR3 DNA sequence: TGTGCCAGCAGCTCAAGTTCGGGGGCTGAAGCTTTCTTT. Encoded protein: CASSSSSGAEAFF.

The rearrangement uses TRBV27 and TRBJ1-6; D uncertain. From germline, CDR1 is MNHEY and CDR2 SMNVEV (reference sequence). V shed 1 base and J shed 0 bases, with 13 bases lying between them. The CDR3 sequence is 18 residues long. The CDR3 DNA reads TGTGCCAGCAGTTTATACCCCCCCCAGAGCTCCTATAATTCACCCCTCCACTTT. Its translation is CASSLYPPQSSYNSPLHF.

This chain links TRBV21-1 with TRBJ2-2; no DNA check was done on the table's D call, TRBD1. TRBV21-1 is an annotated pseudogene. The CDR3 extends over 14 amino acids. This CDR3 is CALHPGASTGELFF. The CDR3 bases are TGTGCCTTACACCCTGGGGCAAGTACCGGGGAGCTGTTTTTT.

The chain carries TRBV6-5 and TRBJ1-2; 9 bases line up with TRBD1. This CDR3 has 14 amino acids. Germline CDR1 MNHEY, CDR2 SVGAGI. V was clipped by 5 bases and J by 6 bases; unmatched bases: 7. The CDR3 DNA follows: TGTGCCAGCAGTAGACAGGGGGGTCGGGATGGCTACACCTTC. Protein: CASSRQGGRDGYTF.

The rearrangement joins TRBV10-2 to TRBJ2-7; D might be TRBD1 or TRBD2, each matching 5 bases. Germline V gene lookup returns CDR1 WSHSY and CDR2 SAAADI. V gave up 11 bases and J gave up 1 base, with 21 bases separating them. The length of the CDR3 is 15 residues. Here the CDR3 reads CAVGAPSSASYEQYF. Here the CDR3 DNA reads TGCGCCGTCGGGGCTCCGTCTTCCGCGTCCTACGAGCAGTACTTC.

The sample holds a few counts of this clone. The chain's CDR3 is CASSYGPSEFF. The CDR3 DNA reads as TGTGCCAGCAGTTACGGCCCTTCTGAGTTCTTC. This rearrangement joins TRBV6-6 to TRBJ2-1; D remains ambiguous. Germline V gives CDR1 MNHNY, CDR2 SVGAGI (reference sequence). V was shortened by 2 bases and J by 14 bases, with 10 bases between the two germline ends. The CDR3 sequence is 11 residues long.

The chain combines TRBV5-1 with TRBJ2-7; the match to TRBD2 covers 12 bases. Germline CDR1 reads SGHRS; CDR2 reads YFSETQ. Trimming took 3 bases from V and 5 from J; bases not matched to a gene: 6. This CDR3 contains 15 residues. CDR3 in amino acids: CASSYRTSGINEQYF. The CDR3 DNA reads as TGCGCCAGCAGCTACCGGACTAGCGGGATTAACGAGCAGTACTTC.

V gene TRBV4-1 combines with J gene TRBJ2-2; 10 positions agree with TRBD1. V dropped 3 bases and J dropped 4; count of bases not matched to a gene: 5. Germline V gene lookup returns CDR1 MGHRA and CDR2 YSYEKL. The length of the CDR3 is 16 residues. CDR3 amino acids: CASSHQTGGVTGELFF. Here the CDR3 DNA reads TGCGCCAGCAGCCACCAGACAGGGGGCGTCACCGGGGAGCTGTTTTTT.

The chain recombines TRBV11-2 with TRBJ2-3; D call uncertain. Deletions cut 2 bases from V and 2 bases from J, with 11 bases between. CDR1 and CDR2 (germline): SGHAT, FQNNGV. The CDR3 spans 15 residues. The CDR3 reads CASSLSYGNTDTQYF. CDR3 DNA sequence: TGTGCCAGCAGCTTAAGCTACGGAAACACAGATACGCAGTATTTT. Together with reference TRBV11-2 and TRBJ2-3, the CDR3 gives the full variable domain: EAGVAQSPRYKIIEKRQSVAFWCNPISGHATLYWYQQILGQGPKLLIQFQNNGVVDDSQLPKDRFSAERLKGVDSTLKIQPAKLEDSAVYLCASSLSYGNTDTQYFGPGTRLTVL.

This chain connects TRBV27 to TRBJ2-1, with 10 bases identical to TRBD1. The J segment lost 15 bases and the V segment lost 3 bases, leaving 8 bases of the junction unmatched. Germline assignment: CDR1 MNHEY and CDR2 SMNVEV (reference sequence). This CDR3 region has 13 residues. CDR3 amino acids: CASSFWGDRGLFF. In nucleotides, the CDR3 is TGTGCCAGCAGTTTTTGGGGGGACAGGGGCCTGTTCTTC.

The V gene is TRBV18, the J gene TRBJ1-4, with a weak D call TRBD1 (5 bases). Trimming left V 0 bases short and J 0 bases short, with 17 bases between. The CDR3 has 19 residues. Per the germline V gene, CDR1 is KGHSH and CDR2 is LQKENI. The CDR3 reads CASSPPVQGTPATNEKLFF. CDR3 nucleotide sequence: TGTGCCAGCTCACCACCAGTTCAGGGAACCCCCGCAACTAATGAAAAACTGTTTTTT.

The chain couples TRBV4-1 to TRBJ2-2; 7 positions agree with TRBD1. The ends lost 10 bases at V and 1 base at J; junction bases unmatched: 3. There are 13 residues in the CDR3. Germline assignment: CDR1 MGHRA and CDR2 YSYEKL. The CDR3 spells CATRQGNTGELFF. The CDR3 DNA is TGCGCCACCCGACAGGGGAACACCGGGGAGCTGTTTTTT.